This entry lists 12 T cell receptor beta chains sequenced from one sample in a study of radiation and T cells in renal cell carcinoma. Documented time point: blood 2 weeks post-SBRT. The treatment is: 15 Gy SBRT to primary tumor, nephrectomy 4 weeks later. Repertoires were generated with immunoSEQ multiplex PCR, while TCRdb's copy carries only in-frame clones and drops some. The data contain more than 75,000 clones, 80% to 90% of them singletons. Specimen: blood, collected from a patient whose treatment included radiotherapy and nephrectomy. The source of these receptors is a woman aged 45-59 years with renal cell carcinoma.

The chain combines TRBV15 with TRBJ1-5, with unresolved D. V gave up 0 bases and J gave up 11 bases, with 11 bases separating them. Germline V gene lookup returns CDR1 LNHNV and CDR2 YYDKDF (reference sequence). The CDR3 runs to 13 residues. The CDR3 nucleotides are TGTGCCACCAGCAGAGATTGGAGTCCGACCCAGCATTTT. Its protein is CATSRDWSPTQHF.

This chain's CDR3 is CASSLSGGANQETQYF. For the CDR3, the DNA is TGTGCCAGCAGCTTATCCGGCGGGGCAAACCAAGAGACCCAGTACTTC. J is TRBJ2-5 and V is TRBV7-8; the D gene is possibly TRBD2 (6 bases). Germline CDR1 SGHVS, CDR2 FQNEAQ. The CDR3 is made up of 16 amino acids. The V gene lost 2 bases and the J gene lost 0 bases, with 13 bases spanning the gap.

This clone was seen more than once but under ten times. The V call is TRBV25-1, the J call TRBJ1-1, with TRBD1 as a possible D gene (5 bases). Trimming took 6 bases from V and 3 from J, leaving 11 bases between them. This CDR3 has 13 amino acids. CDR1 and CDR2 (germline): MGHDK, SYGVNS. Written as DNA, the CDR3 is TGTGCCAGCAGAGCGAGGGGCGACACTGAAGCTTTCTTT. It yields the protein CASRARGDTEAFF.

The gene calls are TRBV4-1 and TRBJ1-1; TRBD1 matches at 9 bases. The CDR3 has 15 amino acids. The germline CDR1 and CDR2 sequences are MGHRA and YSYEKL. Germline trimming cut 1 base from V and 3 bases from J; bases unmatched to any gene: 3. The CDR3 sequence: CASSQGQGGDTEAFF. CDR3 DNA sequence: TGCGCCAGCAGCCAAGGACAGGGGGGGGACACTGAAGCTTTCTTT.

Only a few counts were recorded for this clone. This rearrangement joins TRBV18 to TRBJ1-1; no reliable D call. The germline V gene has CDR1 KGHSH and CDR2 LQKENI. Trimming removed 3 bases at V and 5 bases at J, with 10 bases between. CDR3 length: 13 residues. The CDR3 is CASSPRGETEAFF. Here the CDR3 DNA reads TGTGCCAGCTCACCTCGGGGAGAGACTGAAGCTTTCTTT.

This chain links TRBV2 with TRBJ1-1; D may be TRBD1 (5 bases). V was shortened by 1 base and J by 6 bases, with 9 bases between the two germline ends. CDR1 is SNHLY and CDR2 is FYNNEI in the germline V gene. CDR3 length: 13 residues. CDR3 bases: TGTGCCAGCAGTGAAGGGGGGGACGCTGAAGCTTTCTTT. Translated: CASSEGGDAEAFF.

The chain recombines TRBV15 with TRBJ1-3; D is unresolved. The CDR3 is made up of 15 amino acids. V lost 0 bases and J lost 3, with 9 bases in between. From germline, CDR1 is LNHNV and CDR2 YYDKDF (reference sequence). The CDR3 protein is CATSREDVYGNTIYF. As DNA, the CDR3 is TGTGCCACCAGCAGAGAGGACGTATATGGAAACACCATATATTTT.

This rearrangement joins TRBV10-3 to TRBJ1-1, with D possibly TRBD1 on 6 matching bases. Germline CDR1 ENHRY, CDR2 SYGVKD. Trimming cost V 2 bases and J 2 bases, with 15 bases left between them. The CDR3 runs 16 residues. The DNA for the CDR3 is TGTGCCATCAGTGAGGAGACAGGCGATTTCAACACTGAAGCTTTCTTT. Translated, it gives CAISEETGDFNTEAFF.

The V and J genes are TRBV11-3 and TRBJ2-2, with 10 bases lining up with TRBD1. With V trimmed by 5 bases and J by 3 bases, 6 bases remained unmatched. CDR1 is SGHNT, CDR2 YENEEA, per germline. This CDR3 has 16 residues. The CDR3: CASSPQGTGDTGELFF. The CDR3 nucleotides read TGTGCCAGCAGCCCCCAGGGGACAGGGGACACCGGGGAGCTGTTTTTT.

CDR3 DNA sequence: TGCGCCAGCAGCCAAGATATGGACTTCTATGGATCGTATGGCTACACCTTC. It specifies CASSQDMDFYGSYGYTF. This chain connects TRBV4-3 to TRBJ1-2, with D hard to call. V was trimmed by 0 bases and J by 5 bases, leaving 19 bases between them. This CDR3 spans 17 amino acids. Germline CDR1 LGHNA, CDR2 YSLEER.

The count of this clone is one. The V gene is TRBV4-2, the J gene TRBJ2-1; 12 bases match TRBD2. Germline V lookup: CDR1 LGHNA, CDR2 YNFKEQ. The CDR3 sequence is 17 residues long. V gave up 5 bases and J gave up 0 bases; unmatched junction bases: 5. CDR3 DNA: TGTGCCAGCAGCGGACCGGGACTAGCGGGCTCCTACAATGAGCAGTTCTTC. This encodes CASSGPGLAGSYNEQFF.

The V gene is TRBV10-3, the J gene TRBJ1-1, with D perhaps TRBD1 (5 bases). The V end lost 6 bases, the J end lost 1 base, and 15 bases lay between the germline ends. Germline V CDR1 and CDR2: ENHRY, SYGVKD. The CDR3 has 15 residues. The DNA for the CDR3 is TGTGCCATCAGCAAATCAGGGTGGGGGAACACTGAAGCTTTCTTT. It translates to CAISKSGWGNTEAFF.